Following are 23 T cell receptor beta chains from one sample sequenced in a study of T cell repertoires in cytomegalovirus infection. What these receptors recognize is not known. TCRdb reprocessed the reads with MiXCR, giving one entry per CDR3 protein. Among 700,000 to 950,000 distinct CDR3 sequences listed, approximately 29% were seen once. Here the sequenced sample was cultured CD8+ T cells from PBMCs, taken from culture after CMV antigen stimulation. These receptor sequences come from a human donor in good health (CMV status not recorded). Some clones in this sample may be carry-over from other donors' samples.

In regard to this clonotype: Given a much more abundant clone one base away, this may be a read error. V and J are TRBV7-6 and TRBJ1-1; a weak D match, TRBD1 (6 bases). Germline CDR1 is SGHVS and CDR2 is FNYEAQ. The CDR3 runs 17 residues. The CDR3 DNA sequence: TGTGTCAGCAGCAATGGGCCACCCTCAGGGGATAAGACTGAAGCTTTCTTT. It specifies CVSSNGPPSGDKTEAFF.

The J gene is TRBJ1-4, the V gene TRBV4-2, with D maybe TRBD1 (6 bases). V was cut by 4 bases and J by 8 bases, with 14 bases left in between. Per germline, CDR1 LGHNA and CDR2 YNFKEQ. This CDR3 has 14 residues. CDR3 DNA: TGTGCCAGCAGCCCGACAGGCGATGTAGAAAAACTGTTTTTT. This translates into CASSPTGDVEKLFF.

V gene TRBV4-1 combines with J gene TRBJ2-7; TRBD2 might be the D (6 bases). The germline CDR1 and CDR2 sequences are MGHRA and YSYEKL. The CDR3 is 15 amino acids. The ends were cut back, 1 base at V and 2 bases at J, with 12 bases in the middle. The CDR3 DNA follows: TGCGCCAGCAGCCAAGTTGGAGGGGTACCCTACGAGCAGTACTTC. Residues: CASSQVGGVPYEQYF.

To note about this clonotype: Germline is not matched at one junction end, which may reflect a read error. CDR3 sequence reads: CTSSVAGPIYGYTF. In nucleotides, the CDR3 is TGTACCAGCAGCGTAGCGGGTCCAATCTATGGCTACACCTTC. The chain has TRBV7-8 and TRBJ1-2; D unresolved. The CDR3 has 14 residues. CDR1 and CDR2 (germline): SGHVS, FQNEAQ.

This clonotype came up a few times. The chain combines TRBV6-5 with TRBJ2-7, with D maybe TRBD1 (6 bases). The V end was cut by 8 bases, the J end by 7 bases, with 18 bases between. The CDR3 runs 13 residues. Germline V gene lookup returns CDR1 MNHEY and CDR2 SVGAGI. The CDR3 DNA is TGTGCCAGCGGGTTTCTGGGGGCGAGGGAGCAGTACTTC. Its translation is CASGFLGAREQYF.

This clonotype was counted a few times. V is TRBV6-5 and J is TRBJ2-7; D may be TRBD2 (5 bases). CDR1 and CDR2 (germline): MNHEY, SVGAGI. CDR3 length equals 14 residues. The V gene lost 2 bases and the J gene lost 6 bases, with 14 bases spanning the gap. CDR3: CASSYRGLTREQYF. Here the CDR3 DNA reads TGTGCCAGCAGTTACCGGGGATTAACTCGCGAGCAGTACTTC.

The table lists this clonotype with a few counts. This chain uses TRBV7-3 with TRBJ2-2, with D unresolved. The V and J ends lost 5 bases and 0 bases respectively, with 13 bases between them. This CDR3 has 16 amino acids. Germline-derived CDR1 and CDR2 are SGHTA and FQGTGA. As DNA, the CDR3 is TGTGCCAGCAGCCCCCGCGGCAGACCGAACACCGGGGAGCTGTTTTTT. Amino acids: CASSPRGRPNTGELFF.

The chain has TRBV6-2 or TRBV6-3 and TRBJ2-5, with D possibly being TRBD1 or TRBD2 (5 bases each). The CDR3 has 16 amino acids. Germline V gene sequence: CDR1 MNHEY, CDR2 SVGEGT. Between the trimmed V and J ends, which lost 1 base and 2 bases, there was a span of 14 bases. The CDR3 reads CASSYYGTSRQETQYF. The CDR3, as DNA: TGTGCCAGCAGTTACTACGGGACCTCCAGGCAAGAGACCCAGTACTTC.

This clonotype was seen a handful of times. The CDR3 coding sequence is TGCAGTGCTAGAGACACAGGAGAGCGGGGAACCTACGAGCAGTACGTC. It translates to CSARDTGERGTYEQYV. This chain joins TRBV20-1 and TRBJ2-7, with 7 nucleotides matching TRBD2. CDR3 length equals 16 residues. J was trimmed by 2 bases and V by 0 bases; bases with no gene match: 10. Germline CDR1 and CDR2: DFQATT and SNEGSKA (reference sequence).

This chain connects TRBV27 to TRBJ2-7; D not certain. CDR3 length equals 13 residues. Between the trimmed V and J ends, which lost 3 bases and 3 bases, there was a span of 9 bases. Germline assignment: CDR1 MNHEY and CDR2 SMNVEV (reference sequence). CDR3 sequence reads: CASSFGQFYEQYF. The CDR3, as DNA: TGTGCCAGCAGTTTTGGGCAGTTCTACGAGCAGTACTTC.

This chain links TRBV7-6 with TRBJ1-2; D may be TRBD1 (5 bases). V dropped 0 bases and J dropped 8 bases, with 13 bases sitting between them. CDR1 is SGHVS and CDR2 is FNYEAQ in the germline V gene. The CDR3 consists of 14 residues. CDR3 sequence: CASSLAGGRGGYTF. The CDR3 nucleotides read TGTGCCAGCAGCTTAGCGGGGGGTAGAGGGGGCTACACCTTC.

The gene calls are TRBV6-2 or TRBV6-3 and TRBJ2-1; weak D call: TRBD2 (7 bases). CDR1 and CDR2 (germline): MNHEY, SVGEGT. Trimming removed 7 bases at V and 4 bases at J, with 11 bases between. CDR3 size: 13 residues. This CDR3 is CASKGGRYNEQFF. CDR3 DNA sequence: TGTGCCAGCAAGGGGGGGCGTTACAATGAGCAGTTCTTC.

A note on this clonotype: Possible read error: a much larger clone is one base away. This chain links TRBV7-8 with TRBJ2-2; D may be TRBD1 (6 bases). Trimming removed 8 bases at V and 1 base at J, with 11 bases between. The germline V gene has CDR1 SGHVS and CDR2 FQNEAQ. The CDR3 length is 14 residues. DNA of the CDR3: TGTGCCAGCCACAAAGGGGGGAACACCGGGGAGCTGTTTTTT. It specifies CASHKGGNTGELFF.

This chain links TRBV7-6 with TRBJ1-3, with a possible D match to TRBD1 (6 bases). The germline V gene has CDR1 SGHVS and CDR2 FNYEAQ. The length of the CDR3 is 17 residues. V gave up 5 bases and J gave up 0 bases, with 17 bases separating them. The CDR3 region has the DNA TGTGCCAGCAGCCCCCCAACAAACAGGGCCTCTGGAAACACCATATATTTT. Protein product: CASSPPTNRASGNTIYF. The complete variable domain, with remaining parts taken from reference TRBV7-6 and TRBJ1-3, reads GAGVSQSPRYKVTKRGQDVALRCDPISGHVSLYWYRQALGQGPEFLTYFNYEAQQDKSGLPNDRFSAERPEGSISTLTIQRTEQRDSAMYRCASSPPTNRASGNTIYFGEGSWLTVV.

The chain joins TRBV11-2 to TRBJ1-1, with D possibly matching TRBD1 (5 bases). The V and J ends lost 5 bases and 7 bases respectively, with 14 bases between them. Germline V CDR1 and CDR2: SGHAT, FQNNGV. The CDR3 has 13 amino acids. This CDR3 is CASSPATDLEAFF. DNA for the CDR3: TGTGCCAGCAGCCCCGCGACAGACCTTGAAGCTTTCTTT.

This clonotype has ten or more counts. The J gene is TRBJ2-3, the V gene TRBV11-2; D gene uncertain. CDR1 and CDR2 from the germline V gene are SGHAT and FQNNGV. This CDR3 has 14 amino acids. V was clipped by 5 bases and J by 0 bases, with 9 bases between them. CDR3 residues: CASSGSFSTDTQYF. In DNA, the CDR3 is TGTGCCAGCAGCGGGTCCTTCAGCACAGATACGCAGTATTTT. Full variable domain (rest looked up from reference TRBV11-2 and TRBJ2-3): EAGVAQSPRYKIIEKRQSVAFWCNPISGHATLYWYQQILGQGPKLLIQFQNNGVVDDSQLPKDRFSAERLKGVDSTLKIQPAKLEDSAVYLCASSGSFSTDTQYFGPGTRLTVL.

This clonotype was counted a few times. The V call is TRBV5-1, the J call TRBJ2-2; D possibly corresponds to TRBD2 (6 bases). V lost 0 bases and J lost 0, with 9 bases in between. Germline V gene data show CDR1 as SGHRS and CDR2 as YFSETQ. This CDR3 comprises 16 residues. The CDR3 is CASSLAPGANTGELFF. The CDR3 region has the DNA TGCGCCAGCAGCTTGGCCCCGGGGGCGAACACCGGGGAGCTGTTTTTT.

The chain employs TRBV19 and TRBJ2-7, with 9 bases that match TRBD1. This CDR3 is 13 amino acids long. V trimming: 8 bases; J trimming: 4 bases; junction bases outside the gene matches: 6. The germline CDR1 and CDR2 sequences are LNHDA and SQIVND (reference sequence). CDR3 loop: CASRDRARYEQYF. CDR3 nucleotide sequence: TGTGCCAGTCGGGACAGGGCGCGTTACGAGCAGTACTTC.

V and J are TRBV28 and TRBJ2-1; TRBD2 agrees at 9 bases. The V gene end was trimmed by 8 bases and the J gene end by 8 bases; junction bases not matched to a gene: 13. The CDR3 runs to 15 residues. Germline V CDR1 and CDR2: MDHEN, SYDVKM. The DNA for the CDR3 is TGTGCCAGCTCGGTACGGCGGGGGGGCCTTGATGAGCAGTTCTTC. This codes for CASSVRRGGLDEQFF.

Only a few counts were recorded for this clonotype. The rearrangement links TRBV7-8 to TRBJ1-1; D ambiguous. Germline V lookup: CDR1 SGHVS, CDR2 FQNEAQ. Trimming stripped 5 bases from V and 7 bases from J, with 14 bases between. This CDR3 is 13 amino acids long. CDR3 DNA sequence: TGTGCCAGCAGCACTCTCCCGGGCGATGAAGCTTTCTTT. Its protein is CASSTLPGDEAFF. The variable domain in full, completed from reference TRBV7-8 and TRBJ1-1, reads GAGVSQSPRYKVAKRGQDVALRCDPISGHVSLFWYQQALGQGPEFLTYFQNEAQLDKSGLPSDRFFAERPEGSVSTLKIQRTQQEDSAVYLCASSTLPGDEAFFGQGTRLTVV.

This sequence joins TRBV13 and TRBJ2-2; D unresolved. The CDR3 has 16 amino acids. V lost 0 bases, J lost 1 base, and 9 bases lay in between. CDR1 is PRHDT and CDR2 is FYEKMQ in the germline V gene (reference sequence). CDR3 bases: TGTGCCAGCAGCTTAGGCCCGGCCCTGAACACCGGGGAGCTGTTTTTT. As protein: CASSLGPALNTGELFF. The whole variable domain, remainder taken from reference TRBV13 and TRBJ2-2, is AAGVIQSPRHLIKEKRETATLKCYPIPRHDTVYWYQQGPGQDPQFLISFYEKMQSDKGSIPDRFSAQQFSDYHSELNMSSLELGDSALYFCASSLGPALNTGELFFGEGSRLTVL.

This clonotype was observed a single time. The chain links TRBV12-3 or TRBV12-4 to TRBJ2-2; unclear D gene. The CDR3 is made up of 12 amino acids. The germline V and J ends were trimmed by 3 bases and 10 bases, with 9 bases remaining between them. CDR3 bases: TGTGCCAGCAGTTTGTTGGGGAAGGAGCTGTTTTTT. Translating gives CASSLLGKELFF.

V gene TRBV4-1 combines with J gene TRBJ2-3; D may be TRBD2 (7 bases). This CDR3 spans 15 amino acids. CDR1 is MGHRA and CDR2 is YSYEKL in the germline V gene. The V end lost 2 bases, the J end lost 5 bases, and 14 bases lay between the germline ends. The DNA for the CDR3 is TGCGCCAGCAGCCAAACACGGGGGGCAGAAGATACGCAGTATTTT. Protein sequence: CASSQTRGAEDTQYF.